A selection of T cell receptor beta chains follows, all from one sample in a study of blood T cell repertoires in COVID-19. The protocol was immunoSEQ multiplex PCR, while the TCRdb copy is restricted to in-frame clones and leaves out a portion. The sample consists of about half a million clones, approximately 85% of them appearing once. Sequenced sample: peripheral blood. The receptors shown here come from a human donor in a cohort sampled during active COVID-19. Each CDR3 is given with its conserved first and last residue. The D gene is left open where the match is weak. Clone size is shown for a subset of rows, as once, few, many or a class of expanded clone.

d_call clone_size j_call v_call cdr3_nt cdr3_aa
. . TRBJ1-3 TRBV29-1 TGCAGCGTTTACAGTGCCTCTGGAAACACCATATATTTT CSVYSASGNTIYF
. . TRBJ1-2 TRBV5-4 TGTGCCAGCAGCTTAGCCAGGGGAACTAACTATGGCTACACCTTC CASSLARGTNYGYTF
. . TRBJ2-6 TRBV4-2 TGTGCCAGCAGCCAAACCCGACTAGGTGGGGCCAACGTCCTGACTTTC CASSQTRLGGANVLTF
. . TRBJ1-6 TRBV2 TGTGCCAGCAGAGAATTCGACAGTTTGAATTCACCCCTCCACTTT CASREFDSLNSPLHF
TRBD2 . TRBJ2-7 TRBV3-1/TRBV3-2 TGTGCCAGCAGCCAAGGAGCGGGGGGCTACGAGCAGTACTTC CASSQGAGGYEQYF
TRBD2 . TRBJ2-1 TRBV29-1 TGCAGCGTTGTTAATGTACTAGCGGGAGTTGGGGGCAATGAGCAGTTCTTC CSVVNVLAGVGGNEQFF
. . TRBJ2-5 TRBV28 TGTGCCAGCAGACCCCCGGGGGACCAAGAGACCCAGTACTTC CASRPPGDQETQYF
. few TRBJ2-5 TRBV30 TGTGCCTGGAGTACTAACATCAGCCCACAAGAGACCCAGTACTTC CAWSTNISPQETQYF
. few TRBJ2-2 TRBV30 TGTGCCTGGACTGCGGGAATCACCGGGGAGCTGTTTTTT CAWTAGITGELFF
TRBD2 . TRBJ2-2 TRBV5-4 TGTGCCAGCAGCCCCCAAACTAGCGGAAACACCGGGGAGCTGTTTTTT CASSPQTSGNTGELFF